Below, 21 T cell receptor beta chains from the same sample are listed, as sequenced in a study of regulatory T cells in long-lasting Graves disease. Arm-PCR with iRepertoire HTBI primers amplified the CDR3 regions for these TCR beta libraries. TCRdb reprocessed the multiplex PCR reads with MiXCR, giving one entry per CDR3 protein. The repertoire holds about 430,000 distinct CDR3 sequences, with around 20% as singletons. Time point indicated: persistent/refractory GD, antithyroid drugs over 5 years with positive TRAb. PBMC-extracted RNA yielded the TCR library. This material consisted of peripheral blood mononuclear cells (PBMCs), taken when the disease was refractory, from a patient treated with antithyroid drugs. The origin of the receptors is a female donor with Graves disease.

The chain recombines TRBV2 with TRBJ1-1; D unresolved. CDR3 length: 15 residues. Germline V lookup: CDR1 SNHLY, CDR2 FYNNEI. The V and J ends lost 3 bases and 4 bases respectively, with 15 bases between them. The CDR3 DNA reads TGTGCCAGCAGTGAGAGGCCAAGTAGGGTCACTGAAGCTTTCTTT. Protein sequence: CASSERPSRVTEAFF.

This clonotype was detected many times. V usage is TRBV12-3 or TRBV12-4 and J usage is TRBJ1-1, with 12 bases aligning to TRBD1. Losses at the gene ends were 3 bases for V and 5 bases for J; bases not matched to a gene: 4. The CDR3 contains 15 residues. The CDR3 nucleotides are TGTGCCAGCAGTTTTCCGGGACAGGGGGCTACTGAAGCTTTCTTT. Its translation is CASSFPGQGATEAFF.

V and J are TRBV7-9 and TRBJ2-6; 10 bases agree with TRBD1. Germline assignment: CDR1 SEHNR and CDR2 FQNEAQ (reference sequence). J lost 3 bases, V lost 4 bases, and 18 bases had no gene match. The CDR3 has 21 amino acids. The CDR3 reads CASSSSRRTGTGAGGANVLTF. The CDR3 DNA follows: TGTGCCAGCAGCTCCTCACGACGCACCGGGACAGGGGCTGGTGGGGCCAACGTCCTGACTTTC.

The chain uses TRBV4-1 and TRBJ1-1; unclear D gene. The CDR3 runs 15 residues. Trimming removed 5 bases at V and 0 bases at J, with 13 bases between. Germline V gene lookup returns CDR1 MGHRA and CDR2 YSYEKL. The CDR3: CASSSSDRLNTEAFF. Here the CDR3 DNA reads TGCGCCAGCAGCTCCTCGGACCGATTGAACACTGAAGCTTTCTTT.

This clonotype was seen ten or more times. This rearrangement joins TRBV25-1 to TRBJ2-7; D possibly corresponds to TRBD2 (5 bases). This CDR3 has 15 residues. CDR1 and CDR2 from the germline V gene are MGHDK and SYGVNS. The germline V and J ends were trimmed by 5 bases and 2 bases, with 16 bases remaining between them. The CDR3 spells CASSLDGGAPYEQYF. CDR3 bases: TGTGCCAGCAGTCTTGACGGAGGAGCACCCTACGAGCAGTACTTC.

This clonotype has a count of ten or more. This chain links TRBV28 with TRBJ2-7; D is possibly TRBD2 (6 bases). The CDR3 spans 11 residues. CDR1 is MDHEN, CDR2 SYDVKM, per germline. V gave up 3 bases and J gave up 11 bases, with 11 bases separating them. CDR3 loop: CASSFGGREYF. DNA of the CDR3: TGTGCCAGCAGTTTCGGGGGACGGGAGTACTTC.

A word on this clonotype: One base separates it from a far larger clone, so it is likely a read error. The chain recombines TRBV6-5 with TRBJ2-7, with a possible D match to TRBD1 (6 bases). This CDR3 is built from 13 residues. Germline V gene data show CDR1 as MNHEY and CDR2 as SVGAGI. The CDR3 loop reads CASSLDSPYERYF. In nucleotides, the CDR3 is TGTGCCAGCAGTTTGGACAGTCCCTACGAGCGGTACTTC.

This clonotype was found a few times. The CDR3 sequence: CASSSTYQETQYF. The CDR3 nucleotides are TGTGCCAGCAGTTCCACATACCAAGAGACCCAGTACTTC. The genes are TRBV6-5 and TRBJ2-5; D ambiguous. CDR1 is MNHEY, CDR2 SVGAGI, per germline. Trimming took 4 bases from V and 0 from J, leaving 6 bases between them. The CDR3 runs to 13 residues.

Ten or more counts support this clonotype. One end of the junction varies from germline; a read error may be responsible. The V and J genes are TRBV3-1 and TRBJ1-1, with D perhaps matching TRBD1 (6 bases). The CDR3 contains 11 residues. The germline gives CDR1 LGHDT, CDR2 YNNKEL (reference sequence). Here the CDR3 reads CASSRDTEAFF. The CDR3, as DNA: TGTGCCAGCAGCCGGGACACCGAAGCTTTCTTT. Drawing the rest from reference TRBV3-1 and TRBJ1-1, the complete variable domain is DTAVSQTPKYLVTQMGNDKSIKCEQNLGHDTMYWYKQDSKKFLKIMFSYNNKELIINETVPNRFSPKSPDKAHLNLHINSLELGDSAVYFCASSRDTEAFFGQGTRLTVV.

The chain combines TRBV7-9 with TRBJ2-7; unclear D gene. The CDR3 extends over 16 amino acids. Trimming took off 5 bases at V and 2 bases at J, with 19 bases between the two ends. From germline, CDR1 is SEHNR and CDR2 FQNEAQ (reference sequence). DNA of the CDR3: TGTGCCAGCAGCACTACCATGGGAAGGACCACCTACGAGCAGTACTTC. Encoded protein: CASSTTMGRTTYEQYF.

In its sample, this clonotype was seen a few times. CDR3 coding DNA: TGTGCCAGCTCACCACCGGCTACGGGCACTGAAGCTTTCTTT. Its protein product is CASSPPATGTEAFF. The V and J genes are TRBV18 and TRBJ1-1; D ambiguous. Germline CDR1 KGHSH, CDR2 LQKENI. The ends were cut back, 0 bases at V and 4 bases at J, with 9 bases in the middle. This CDR3 has 14 residues.

This clonotype was detected many times. The V call is TRBV24-1, the J call TRBJ2-2; no reliable D call. Looked up from germline, CDR1 is KGHDR and CDR2 is SFDVKD. V was clipped by 3 bases and J by 9 bases, with 7 bases between them. There are 12 residues in the CDR3. Written as DNA, the CDR3 is TGTGCCACCAGTGATCCCTCGCGGGAGCTGTTTTTT. Protein: CATSDPSRELFF.

As for this clonotype: One end of the junction varies from germline; a read error may be responsible. V is TRBV18 and J is TRBJ1-5, with TRBD1 matching over 7 bases. The CDR3 runs to 15 residues. CDR1 and CDR2 (germline): KGHSH, LQKENI. The CDR3 reads CASPPFAGGYQPQHF. CDR3 nucleotide sequence: TGTGCCAGCCCACCATTCGCAGGGGGATATCAGCCCCAGCATTTT.

Of note for this clonotype: At one of its ends the junction is not consistent with the germline gene, which may arise from a read error. CDR3: CARSTGQGSGEKLFF. CDR3 sequence (DNA): TGTGCCCGCAGTACAGGACAGGGCTCCGGTGAAAAACTGTTTTTT. The chain uses TRBV27 and TRBJ1-4; TRBD1 agrees at 8 bases. Germline V lookup: CDR1 MNHEY, CDR2 SMNVEV (reference sequence). CDR3 length equals 15 residues.

This clonotype has ten or more counts. The V gene is TRBV15, the J gene TRBJ1-6; unclear D gene. The V and J ends lost 1 base and 10 bases respectively, with 17 bases between them. The CDR3 totals 16 residues. CDR1 LNHNV and CDR2 YYDKDF come from the germline V gene (reference sequence). The CDR3 here is CATSRGNRASGSPLHF. The CDR3 region has the DNA TGTGCCACCAGCAGAGGTAATCGGGCCAGCGGGTCACCCCTCCACTTT.

The chain links TRBV12-3 or TRBV12-4 to TRBJ2-7; maybe TRBD1 (6 bases). There are 20 residues in the CDR3. Between the trimmed V and J ends, which lost 6 bases and 0 bases, there was a span of 30 bases. CDR3 sequence: CASSPLRLIQGHRSSYEQYF. The CDR3 nucleotides read TGTGCCAGCAGCCCCCTCCGTCTAATACAGGGCCACCGTAGCTCCTACGAGCAGTACTTC.

The V call is TRBV19, the J call TRBJ2-1; D ambiguous. Germline lookup yields CDR1 LNHDA and CDR2 SQIVND (reference sequence). The V and J ends lost 4 bases and 4 bases respectively, with 11 bases between them. CDR3 length equals 14 residues. Here the CDR3 reads CASSTARAYNEQFF. CDR3 bases: TGTGCCAGTAGTACAGCCCGGGCGTACAATGAGCAGTTCTTC.

This clonotype appeared many times. J is TRBJ2-5 and V is TRBV3-1; no reliable D call. The CDR3 totals 14 residues. V gave up 0 bases and J gave up 8 bases, with 13 bases separating them. The germline V gene has CDR1 LGHDT and CDR2 YNNKEL (reference sequence). CDR3 nucleotide sequence: TGTGCCAGCAGCCAAGACGGCCGGTTTGTAACCCAGTACTTC. Protein sequence: CASSQDGRFVTQYF.

The V call is TRBV27, the J call TRBJ2-2; D gene unclear. CDR3 size: 13 residues. The germline V and J ends were trimmed by 3 bases and 4 bases, with 6 bases remaining between them. CDR1 and CDR2 from the germline V gene are MNHEY and SMNVEV (reference sequence). CDR3 amino acids: CASSFIPTGELFF. CDR3 DNA: TGTGCCAGCAGTTTCATCCCCACCGGGGAGCTGTTTTTT.

This chain joins TRBV6-2 or TRBV6-3 and TRBJ2-5; D gene uncertain. Germline V gives CDR1 MNHEY, CDR2 SVGEGT. The CDR3 covers 13 residues. V was shortened by 2 bases and J by 3 bases, with 7 bases between the two germline ends. CDR3 loop: CASSYTGEETQYF. The CDR3 coding sequence is TGTGCCAGCAGTTACACTGGGGAAGAGACCCAGTACTTC.

The rearrangement links TRBV5-6 to TRBJ1-5; no reliable D call. Germline CDR1 is SGHDT and CDR2 is YYEEEE. This CDR3 spans 18 amino acids. Deletions cut 0 bases from V and 5 bases from J, with 21 bases between. The CDR3 spells CASSLVGPGVVGDQPQHF. The CDR3, as DNA: TGTGCCAGCAGCTTGGTCGGTCCGGGCGTGGTCGGAGATCAGCCCCAGCATTTT.